What follows are 15 T cell receptor beta chains derived from one specimen sequenced in a study of T cell responses to AZD1222 COVID-19 vaccine. TCRdb's table, derived via immunoSEQ multiplex PCR, lists solely in-frame clones and lacks some. The sample contains about 160,000 clones, 92% of which appear only once. Sample: peripheral blood, taken on day 0 of MenACWY control vaccination. These receptors were taken from an adult in good health.

This clone appeared a single time. The J gene is TRBJ2-5, the V gene TRBV6-1, with D possibly TRBD2 on 6 matching bases. Germline V gene lookup returns CDR1 MNHNS and CDR2 SASEGT. The V and J ends lost 2 bases and 7 bases respectively, with 14 bases between them. This CDR3 is 14 amino acids long. The CDR3 region is CASSETRELGTQYF. Here the CDR3 DNA reads TGTGCCAGCAGTGAAACACGGGAGTTGGGGACCCAGTACTTC.

The chain combines TRBV19 with TRBJ1-5, with D unresolved. The length of the CDR3 is 13 residues. V shed 10 bases and J shed 7 bases, with 17 bases lying between them. The germline V gene has CDR1 LNHDA and CDR2 SQIVND (reference sequence). The CDR3 protein is CAISPASGQPQHF. DNA of the CDR3: TGTGCCATTTCTCCCGCGTCGGGACAGCCCCAGCATTTT.

The chain links TRBV2 to TRBJ2-1, with 13 bases matching TRBD2. Germline V gives CDR1 SNHLY, CDR2 FYNNEI. Unmatched junction bases numbered 7, after V lost 5 bases and J lost 9 bases. The CDR3 has 15 amino acids. CDR3 sequence (DNA): TGTGCCAGCAGTAGGACTAGCGGGAGCTCGGGTGAGCAGTTCTTC. Protein sequence: CASSRTSGSSGEQFF.

This chain joins TRBV15 and TRBJ1-6; possibly TRBD1 for D (5 bases). Germline V lookup: CDR1 LNHNV, CDR2 YYDKDF (reference sequence). The CDR3 covers 15 residues. Trimming removed 4 bases from V and 7 bases from J, with 14 bases in between. The chain's CDR3 is CATSMSRGTNSPLHF. Here the CDR3 DNA reads TGTGCCACCAGCATGTCGAGGGGCACGAATTCACCCCTCCACTTT.

V and J are TRBV27 and TRBJ1-2; weak D call: TRBD1 (6 bases). CDR1 MNHEY and CDR2 SMNVEV come from the germline V gene (reference sequence). The CDR3 has 15 amino acids. Trimming took 3 bases from V and 4 from J, leaving 15 bases between them. CDR3 DNA: TGTGCCAGCAGTTTCGGGGGCAGGGCGGGCTATGGCTACACCTTC. Amino acid sequence: CASSFGGRAGYGYTF.

This chain joins TRBV19 and TRBJ2-7; TRBD1 aligns across 9 bases. V lost 8 bases, J lost 0 bases, and 11 bases stayed unmatched. Germline V gives CDR1 LNHDA, CDR2 SQIVND (reference sequence). This CDR3 is built from 16 residues. The CDR3 loop is CASSKGRTGDSYEQYF. In DNA, the CDR3 is TGTGCCAGTTCGAAGGGAAGGACAGGGGACTCCTACGAGCAGTACTTC.

The chain is built from TRBV28 and TRBJ1-1; D remains unclear. Looked up from germline, CDR1 is MDHEN and CDR2 is SYDVKM. The CDR3 spans 14 residues. V was shortened by 5 bases and J by 0 bases, with 10 bases between the two germline ends. The CDR3 reads CASSPRRLNTEAFF. CDR3 nucleotide sequence: TGTGCCAGCAGTCCTCGTCGCCTGAACACTGAAGCTTTCTTT.

This chain uses TRBV10-3 with TRBJ1-4, with no clear D. Germline lookup yields CDR1 ENHRY and CDR2 SYGVKD. This CDR3 region has 16 residues. Deletions cut 2 bases from V and 0 bases from J, with 10 bases between. The CDR3 reads CAISEARGATNEKLFF. DNA of the CDR3: TGTGCCATCAGTGAGGCTCGGGGTGCAACTAATGAAAAACTGTTTTTT.

This chain links TRBV7-3 with TRBJ2-3, with 13 positions matching TRBD2. This CDR3 is built from 16 residues. The V and J ends lost 4 bases and 6 bases, in that order; junction bases with no gene match: 7. The germline V gene has CDR1 SGHTA and CDR2 FQGTGA. The CDR3, as DNA: TGTGCCAGCAGCTCACGACTAGCGGGAGGTTTGGATACGCAGTATTTT. This sequence encodes CASSSRLAGGLDTQYF.

The J gene is TRBJ2-1, the V gene TRBV9, with D possibly being TRBD1 or TRBD2 (5 bases each). V was shortened by 3 bases and J by 7 bases, with 11 bases between the two germline ends. The CDR3 extends over 13 amino acids. Germline V gene data show CDR1 as SGDLS and CDR2 as YYNGEE. In nucleotides, the CDR3 is TGTGCCAGCAGCGCCGGGACCCTGAATGAGCAGTTCTTC. Residues: CASSAGTLNEQFF.

V usage is TRBV6-4 and J usage is TRBJ2-3, with D unclear. CDR1 is MRHNA, CDR2 SNTAGT, per germline. V lost 8 bases and J lost 3, with 15 bases in between. CDR3 size: 14 residues. CDR3 residues: CASSREVGTDTQYF. The CDR3 DNA sequence: TGTGCCAGCTCGCGAGAGGTCGGGACAGATACGCAGTATTTT.

The chain joins TRBV27 to TRBJ2-7; D may be TRBD2 (6 bases). This CDR3 is 16 amino acids long. Between the trimmed V and J ends, which lost 0 bases and 2 bases, there was a span of 14 bases. Germline lookup yields CDR1 MNHEY and CDR2 SMNVEV (reference sequence). The CDR3 nucleotides are TGTGCCAGCAGTTTATCCCGTGGGAGGACCCCCTACGAGCAGTACTTC. This codes for CASSLSRGRTPYEQYF.

The V call is TRBV4-3, the J call TRBJ1-1, with D possibly being TRBD1 (5 bases). Trimming stripped 4 bases from V and 1 base from J, with 10 bases between. This CDR3 has 14 residues. Germline assignment: CDR1 LGHNA and CDR2 YSLEER. Here the CDR3 DNA reads TGCGCCAGCAGCCTTGGGACGGCGAACACTGAAGCTTTCTTT. Protein sequence: CASSLGTANTEAFF.

This clone was detected only once. This chain uses TRBV7-6 with TRBJ2-2; 12 bases match TRBD2. V gave up 5 bases and J gave up 5 bases; unmatched junction bases: 9. The CDR3 consists of 17 residues. The germline CDR1 and CDR2 sequences are SGHVS and FNYEAQ. The CDR3 region is CASSPRLAGEGTGELFF. The CDR3 DNA is TGTGCCAGCAGCCCCCGACTAGCGGGAGAGGGGACCGGGGAGCTGTTTTTT. Variable domain in full (rest from reference TRBV7-6 and TRBJ2-2): GAGVSQSPRYKVTKRGQDVALRCDPISGHVSLYWYRQALGQGPEFLTYFNYEAQQDKSGLPNDRFSAERPEGSISTLTIQRTEQRDSAMYRCASSPRLAGEGTGELFFGEGSRLTVL.

This clone appeared a single time. The CDR3 is CASSLGGTEKLFF. The CDR3 bases are TGTGCCAGCAGCTTGGGCGGAACCGAAAAACTGTTTTTT. The chain couples TRBV13 to TRBJ1-4; D is undetermined. The V gene lost 3 bases and the J gene lost 8 bases, with 10 bases spanning the gap. In germline, CDR1 is PRHDT, CDR2 FYEKMQ (reference sequence). CDR3 length: 13 residues.